The sequence of this T cell receptor (beta chain) was determined in a study of blood T cells in healthy people across ages. To note about this clonotype: Its antigen remains unidentified.

Study-wide points: Conclusively comparing naive with antigen-experienced cells was impossible with unsorted PBMCs. Correlation between TCR beta diversity and naive T cell percentage was strong.

This CDR3 comprises 15 residues. Primers used in a second PCR of about 7 to 12 cycles were a sample-barcoded 5' primer and a J-beta primer mix. Every molecule of cDNA carried a tag from a template-switch adaptor with 12 random nucleotides. From the 5' RACE reads, TCRdb called clonotypes with MiXCR, one entry per CDR3 protein. Of around 1,500,000 distinct CDR3 sequences listed, roughly 30% are singletons. Collection of 8.5 to 10 milliliters of peripheral blood was performed for each donor. Material: blood. The chain employs TRBV21-1 and TRBJ2-7; TRBD2 is the table's D call and was not checked against the DNA. TRBV21-1 corresponds to a pseudogene. The TCR sequence derives from a woman younger than 45 in good health. The chain's CDR3 is CASSKEGTHAYEQYF. The CDR3 DNA reads as TGTGCCAGCAGCAAGGAGGGGACCCATGCCTACGAGCAGTACTTC.